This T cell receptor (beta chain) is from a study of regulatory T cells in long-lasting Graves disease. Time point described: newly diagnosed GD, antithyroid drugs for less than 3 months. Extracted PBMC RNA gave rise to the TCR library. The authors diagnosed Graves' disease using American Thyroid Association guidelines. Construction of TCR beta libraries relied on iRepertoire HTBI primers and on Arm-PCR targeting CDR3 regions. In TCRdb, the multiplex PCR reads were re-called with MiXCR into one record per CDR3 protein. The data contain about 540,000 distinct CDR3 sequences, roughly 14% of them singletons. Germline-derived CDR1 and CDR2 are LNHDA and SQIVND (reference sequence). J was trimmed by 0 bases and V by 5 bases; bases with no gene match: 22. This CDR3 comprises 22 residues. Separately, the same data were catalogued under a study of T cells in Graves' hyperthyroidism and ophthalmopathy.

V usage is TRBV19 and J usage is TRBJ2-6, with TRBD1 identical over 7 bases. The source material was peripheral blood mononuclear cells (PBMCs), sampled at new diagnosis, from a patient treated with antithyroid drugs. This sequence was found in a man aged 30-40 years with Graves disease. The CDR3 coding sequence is TGTGCCAGTAGTCTCGATCCCCCGGGACAGTTATTTATGAGCTCTGGGGCCAACGTCCTGACTTTC. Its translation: CASSLDPPGQLFMSSGANVLTF.